The 15 T cell receptor beta chains below all came from one sample that was sequenced in a study of neoadjuvant nivolumab and ipilimumab in lung cancer (dated by TCRdb to about 2020). Library preparation employed the immunoSEQ multiplex PCR assay. TCRdb re-hosts the immuneACCESS table, in-frame sequences only. Its copies lack some clones; in the studies checked, an unresolved V gene accounts for under half of them, and the cause for the rest is not known. This sample is represented by roughly 18,000 clones; roughly 80% of them were singletons. The ten biggest clones cover around 10% of the sample. In the paper's terms, the time point label means: at surgical resection after neoadjuvant nivolumab +/- ipilimumab. The specimen was tumor tissue, collected after neoadjuvant nivolumab, alone or with ipilimumab, at or shortly before surgery. The receptors stem from an adult with non-small cell lung cancer.

The chain uses TRBV6-6 and TRBJ1-6; D unresolved. V lost 0 bases and J 10 bases, leaving 4 bases between the germline ends. The germline V gene has CDR1 MNHNY and CDR2 SVGAGI (reference sequence). The CDR3 spans 12 residues. The CDR3 DNA follows: TGTGCCAGCAGTTACTCGGGATCACCCCTCCACTTT. Translating gives CASSYSGSPLHF.

The chain recombines TRBV7-9 with TRBJ2-7, with D unclear. The CDR3 consists of 11 residues. The V gene's germline CDR1 is SEHNR and CDR2 FQNEAQ (reference sequence). The germline V and J ends were trimmed by 5 bases and 1 base, with 3 bases remaining between them. CDR3 DNA: TGTGCCAGCAGCCGATCCTACGAGCAGTACTTC. It is translated as CASSRSYEQYF. Full variable domain (missing parts from reference TRBV7-9 and TRBJ2-7): DTGVSQNPRHKITKRGQNVTFRCDPISEHNRLYWYRQTLGQGPEFLTYFQNEAQLEKSRLLSDRFSAERPKGSFSTLEIQRTEQGDSAMYLCASSRSYEQYFGPGTRLTVT.

The chain has TRBV11-2 and TRBJ2-7; TRBD2 matches at 8 bases. CDR3 size: 14 residues. V dropped 3 bases and J dropped 1; count of bases not matched to a gene: 2. Germline V gene lookup returns CDR1 SGHAT and CDR2 FQNNGV. The CDR3: CASSFAGGSYEQYF. The CDR3 DNA is TGTGCCAGCAGCTTCGCGGGGGGATCCTACGAGCAGTACTTC.

The gene calls are TRBV30 and TRBJ2-2; a weak D match, TRBD2 (6 bases). This CDR3 contains 13 residues. The germline gives CDR1 GTSNPN, CDR2 SVGIG (reference sequence). V dropped 4 bases and J dropped 2 bases, with 8 bases sitting between them. The CDR3 coding sequence is TGTGCCTGGATGCGGGGCAACACCGGGGAGCTGTTTTTT. Residues: CAWMRGNTGELFF.

This chain uses TRBV7-9 with TRBJ2-3, with a possible D match to TRBD1 (5 bases). Trimming took off 0 bases at V and 3 bases at J, with 10 bases between the two ends. The CDR3 is made up of 15 amino acids. Germline V gives CDR1 SEHNR, CDR2 FQNEAQ (reference sequence). CDR3 in amino acids: CASSLAVRVTDTQYF. The CDR3 DNA reads as TGTGCCAGCAGCTTAGCCGTCAGGGTGACAGATACGCAGTATTTT.

The chain is built from TRBV18 and TRBJ1-2; 10 bases match TRBD1. Trimming cost V 6 bases and J 3 bases; bases outside gene matches: 7. The CDR3 has 15 residues. Germline V lookup: CDR1 KGHSH, CDR2 LQKENI. CDR3 amino acids: CASSETGGKDYGYTF. CDR3 DNA sequence: TGTGCCAGCTCGGAGACAGGGGGCAAAGACTATGGCTACACCTTC.

The CDR3 region has the DNA TGTGCCAGCAGCTCTAGCGGGGGGGGGAACACCGGGGAGCTGTTTTTT. Its protein product is CASSSSGGGNTGELFF. The rearrangement joins TRBV5-5 to TRBJ2-2; 12 bases match TRBD2. Germline assignment: CDR1 SGHKS and CDR2 YYEKEE (reference sequence). V was pared by 3 bases and J by 1 base, with 1 base of the junction left unmatched. The CDR3 is 16 residues long.

The chain couples TRBV7-2 to TRBJ2-3; 12 bases align to TRBD2. The trim removed 5 bases at V and 3 bases at J, leaving 6 bases unmatched. CDR1 and CDR2 from the germline V gene are SGHTA and FQGNSA. The CDR3 has 16 residues. CDR3 protein: CASSPGLAGRTDTQYF. The CDR3, as DNA: TGTGCCAGCAGCCCCGGACTAGCGGGAAGGACAGATACGCAGTATTTT.

The chain has TRBV5-1 and TRBJ2-3; 10 nucleotides align to TRBD2. Germline CDR1 SGHRS, CDR2 YFSETQ. This CDR3 is 14 amino acids long. V gave up 7 bases and J gave up 5 bases; unmatched junction bases: 7. CDR3 protein: CASGLGLAVDTQYF. DNA for the CDR3: TGCGCCAGCGGCCTTGGACTAGCGGTAGATACGCAGTATTTT.

The J gene is TRBJ1-4, the V gene TRBV4-3; tentatively, D is TRBD1 (5 bases). The CDR3 has 17 amino acids. Trimming left V 1 base short and J 7 bases short, with 19 bases between. Per the germline V gene, CDR1 is LGHNA and CDR2 is YSLEER. For the CDR3, the DNA is TGCGCCAGCAGCCAAGGGCCAGGGAAAGGATTGGCTGAAAAACTGTTTTTT. As protein: CASSQGPGKGLAEKLFF.

V and J are TRBV9 and TRBJ1-1; D is uncertain. The V end was cut by 5 bases, the J end by 0 bases, with 8 bases between. The germline V gene has CDR1 SGDLS and CDR2 YYNGEE. The CDR3 loop spans 13 amino acids. The CDR3: CASRPDMNTEAFF. The CDR3 DNA sequence: TGTGCCAGCAGGCCAGACATGAACACTGAAGCTTTCTTT.

The CDR3 region is CASSRLGQGDNEQFF. The CDR3 DNA is TGTGCCAGCAGCAGATTGGGACAGGGGGACAATGAGCAGTTCTTC. V is TRBV6-1 and J is TRBJ2-1; 11 nucleotides align to TRBD1. Germline CDR1 is MNHNS and CDR2 is SASEGT. This CDR3 is built from 15 residues. The V gene end was trimmed by 6 bases and the J gene end by 5 bases; junction bases not matched to a gene: 6.

This chain joins TRBV5-1 and TRBJ2-5; 10 bases map to TRBD1. J was trimmed by 5 bases and V by 7 bases; bases with no gene match: 11. This CDR3 region has 15 residues. CDR1 is SGHRS and CDR2 is YFSETQ in the germline V gene. The CDR3 DNA is TGCGCCAGCTCGGTGGGACAGGGGTCCGGGGAGACCCAGTACTTC. Its translation: CASSVGQGSGETQYF.

The chain employs TRBV7-2 and TRBJ2-5; D gene uncertain. Trimming took 1 base from V and 7 from J, leaving 10 bases between them. The CDR3 sequence is 13 residues long. The germline V gene has CDR1 SGHTA and CDR2 FQGNSA. The DNA of the CDR3 is TGTGCCAGCAGCTTAGTTGGTGCTGGGACCCAGTACTTC. This sequence encodes CASSLVGAGTQYF.

The V call is TRBV5-1, the J call TRBJ2-7, with 10 bases matching TRBD1. Germline lookup yields CDR1 SGHRS and CDR2 YFSETQ. The CDR3 contains 14 residues. With V trimmed by 5 bases and J by 3 bases, 5 bases remained unmatched. The chain's CDR3 is CASSRTGGFYEQYF. CDR3 coding DNA: TGCGCCAGCAGTCGGACAGGGGGATTCTACGAGCAGTACTTC. Looking up the rest from reference TRBV5-1 and TRBJ2-7 gives the full variable domain: KAGVTQTPRYLIKTRGQQVTLSCSPISGHRSVSWYQQTPGQGLQFLFEYFSETQRNKGNFPGRFSGRQFSNSRSEMNVSTLELGDSALYLCASSRTGGFYEQYFGPGTRLTVT.